These T cell receptor beta chains were read from a single sample in a study of T cells after yellow fever vaccination. TCRdb reprocessed the 5' RACE reads with MiXCR, giving one entry per CDR3 protein. The repertoire consists of about 360,000 distinct CDR3 sequences, with 6.2% occurring once and the leading ten covering about 15%. The sequencing here drew on PBMCs, taken 5 days after the yellow fever booster vaccination. Source of these receptors: a man younger than 40 who received the YFV17D yellow fever vaccine. CDR3s include the opening cysteine and the closing phenylalanine or tryptophan. A D gene is named only where the DNA matches it firmly. Size tells how often a clone was seen (once, few, many) or the class of an expanded clone, and some rows leave it out.

CDR3: CASSPTDSYNEQFF; DNA: TGTGCCAGCTCACCAACGGACAGCTACAATGAGCAGTTCTTC; J: TRBJ2-1; size: few; V: TRBV18; D: NA
CDR3: CASSQGSGGGETQYF; DNA: TGCGCCAGCAGCCAAGGTTCAGGGGGCGGGGAGACCCAGTACTTC; J: TRBJ2-5; size: NA; V: TRBV4-3; D: TRBD1
CDR3: CASNQKAGIGEQYF; DNA: TGTGCCAGCAACCAAAAAGCGGGGATCGGAGAGCAGTACTTC; J: TRBJ2-7; size: NA; V: TRBV6-1; D: TRBD2
CDR3: CASSGLAGDTRELFF; DNA: TGTGCCAGCAGTGGGCTAGCGGGAGACACCAGGGAGCTGTTTTTT; J: TRBJ2-2; size: NA; V: TRBV2; D: TRBD2
CDR3: CATKAGGQYSNQPQHF; DNA: TGTGCCACCAAAGCAGGGGGTCAGTATAGCAATCAGCCCCAGCATTTT; J: TRBJ1-5; size: NA; V: TRBV10-3; D: TRBD1
CDR3: CASKVAGELFF; DNA: TGTGCCAGCAAAGTTGCCGGGGAGCTGTTTTTT; J: TRBJ2-2; size: many; V: TRBV2; D: NA
CDR3: CASSRTGGIREPQHF; DNA: TGTGCCAGCAGTCGGACAGGGGGCATTCGGGAGCCCCAGCATTTT; J: TRBJ1-5; size: NA; V: TRBV27; D: TRBD1
CDR3: CASSGQGGLNEQFF; DNA: TGTGCCAGCAGTGGACAGGGAGGGTTGAATGAGCAGTTCTTC; J: TRBJ2-1; size: few; V: TRBV12-3/TRBV12-4; D: NA
CDR3: CASSRGPASNQPQHF; DNA: TGTGCCAGCAGCAGGGGACCGGCAAGCAATCAGCCCCAGCATTTT; J: TRBJ1-5; size: few; V: TRBV7-2; D: NA
CDR3: CASSPGMSSYEQYF; DNA: TGTGCCAGCTCACCAGGGATGAGCTCCTACGAGCAGTACTTC; J: TRBJ2-7; size: NA; V: TRBV18; D: NA
CDR3: CASTKGWDSLLNTGELFF; DNA: TGCGCCAGCACCAAAGGATGGGACTCCCTACTGAACACCGGGGAGCTGTTTTTT; J: TRBJ2-2; size: few; V: TRBV5-1; D: NA
CDR3: CASSYSQPPYEQYF; DNA: TGTGCCAGCAGTTACTCCCAGCCACCCTACGAGCAGTACTTC; J: TRBJ2-7; size: NA; V: TRBV6-2/TRBV6-3; D: NA
CDR3: CASRFSTGGVGELFF; DNA: TGTGCCAGCAGATTCTCGACAGGAGGGGTCGGGGAGCTGTTTTTT; J: TRBJ2-2; size: many; V: TRBV28; D: NA
CDR3: CAGREGVTGELFF; DNA: TGCGCAGGGCGGGAGGGAGTCACCGGGGAGCTGTTTTTT; J: TRBJ2-2; size: NA; V: TRBV29-1; D: TRBD2
CDR3: CATSRVLGGGLGSYEQYF; DNA: TGTGCCACCAGCAGAGTACTGGGAGGCGGACTGGGCTCCTACGAGCAGTACTTC; J: TRBJ2-7; size: many; V: TRBV15; D: NA
CDR3: CASPTSGYEQYF; DNA: TGTGCCAGCCCCACCTCGGGCTACGAGCAGTACTTC; J: TRBJ2-7; size: NA; V: TRBV7-2; D: NA
CDR3: CASSGRLASGDEQYF; DNA: TGCGCCAGCAGCGGAAGACTAGCGAGCGGCGACGAGCAGTACTTC; J: TRBJ2-7; size: many; V: TRBV5-1; D: TRBD2
CDR3: CASSLETGHSYEQYF; DNA: TGTGCCAGCAGCTTAGAGACAGGGCACTCCTACGAGCAGTACTTC; J: TRBJ2-7; size: NA; V: TRBV11-2; D: TRBD1
CDR3: CSVGIGANVLTF; DNA: TGCAGCGTAGGGATTGGGGCCAACGTCCTGACTTTC; J: TRBJ2-6; size: NA; V: TRBV29-1; D: NA
CDR3: CSAGEREIGGSTDTQYF; DNA: TGCAGTGCTGGAGAGCGGGAGATAGGGGGTAGCACAGATACGCAGTATTTT; J: TRBJ2-3; size: many; V: TRBV20-1; D: TRBD2
CDR3: CASSQVWASGGPIGETQYF; DNA: TGCGCCAGCAGCCAGGTCTGGGCATCGGGAGGGCCTATTGGGGAGACCCAGTACTTC; J: TRBJ2-5; size: NA; V: TRBV4-3; D: TRBD2
CDR3: CAISESKFSYNEQFF; DNA: TGTGCCATCAGTGAGTCGAAGTTCTCCTACAATGAGCAGTTCTTC; J: TRBJ2-1; size: NA; V: TRBV10-3; D: NA
CDR3: CASSPNVRDTVVNYGYTF; DNA: TGCGCCAGCAGCCCCAACGTCCGCGACACGGTAGTTAACTATGGCTACACCTTC; J: TRBJ1-2; size: few; V: TRBV4-3; D: NA
CDR3: CSAGGSGTGELFF; DNA: TGCAGTGCGGGGGGTTCAGGCACCGGGGAGCTGTTTTTT; J: TRBJ2-2; size: NA; V: TRBV20-1; D: NA
CDR3: CTSIKIEQYF; DNA: TGCACCAGCATAAAAATCGAGCAGTACTTC; J: TRBJ2-7; size: many; V: TRBV1; D: NA
CDR3: CASREGSSYEQYF; DNA: TGTGCCAGCCGAGAGGGTAGCTCCTACGAGCAGTACTTC; J: TRBJ2-7; size: NA; V: TRBV18; D: NA
CDR3: CASSQDKGRFTGELFF; DNA: TGCGCCAGCAGCCAAGATAAGGGACGGTTCACCGGGGAGCTGTTTTTT; J: TRBJ2-2; size: many; V: TRBV4-3; D: NA
CDR3: CASSPGQDNQPQHF; DNA: TGCGCCAGCAGCCCGGGACAGGATAATCAGCCCCAGCATTTT; J: TRBJ1-5; size: many; V: TRBV5-1; D: TRBD1
CDR3: CASSWGPMNTEAFF; DNA: TGCGCCAGCAGCTGGGGACCTATGAACACTGAAGCTTTCTTT; J: TRBJ1-1; size: few; V: TRBV5-1; D: NA
CDR3: CASSRSGSRETQYF; DNA: TGTGCCAGCAGCCGTAGCGGGAGTAGGGAGACCCAGTACTTC; J: TRBJ2-5; size: many; V: TRBV7-7; D: TRBD2
CDR3: CASSRGTSGSNEQFF; DNA: TGTGCCAGCAGCCGCGGGACTAGCGGGAGCAATGAGCAGTTCTTC; J: TRBJ2-1; size: many; V: TRBV4-2; D: TRBD2
CDR3: CSVEVARTGELFF; DNA: TGCAGCGTTGAAGTAGCAAGGACCGGGGAGCTGTTTTTT; J: TRBJ2-2; size: NA; V: TRBV29-1; D: NA
CDR3: CSARSTTSGRLGTQYF; DNA: TGCAGTGCTAGATCCACAACTAGCGGGAGACTCGGGACCCAGTACTTC; J: TRBJ2-5; size: few; V: TRBV20-1; D: TRBD2
CDR3: CASSFRYRTDTQYF; DNA: TGTGCCAGCAGCTTCAGGTACCGCACAGATACGCAGTATTTT; J: TRBJ2-3; size: NA; V: TRBV7-2; D: NA
CDR3: CATSEAAGGPNEQFF; DNA: TGTGCCACCAGTGAAGCAGCGGGAGGGCCCAATGAGCAGTTCTTC; J: TRBJ2-1; size: NA; V: TRBV24-1; D: TRBD2
CDR3: CASSQVDITAGLAGGNQETQYF; DNA: TGTGCCAGCAGCCAAGTTGATATAACTGCGGGACTAGCGGGGGGGAACCAAGAGACCCAGTACTTC; J: TRBJ2-5; size: NA; V: TRBV4-2; D: TRBD2
CDR3: CASLPPPWDQPQETQYF; DNA: TGTGCCAGCTTACCACCCCCTTGGGATCAACCCCAAGAGACCCAGTACTTC; J: TRBJ2-5; size: NA; V: TRBV18; D: NA
CDR3: CASSLAYREVTEAFF; DNA: TGTGCCAGCAGCCTAGCATACAGGGAGGTCACTGAAGCTTTCTTT; J: TRBJ1-1; size: many; V: TRBV7-9; D: NA
CDR3: CASSRSGRRGGANVLTF; DNA: TGTGCCAGCTCTAGGAGCGGGAGAAGAGGTGGGGCCAACGTCCTGACTTTC; J: TRBJ2-6; size: few; V: TRBV7-2; D: TRBD2
CDR3: CASSLAGTSRPFEQFF; DNA: TGTGCCAGCAGCTTAGCCGGGACTAGTCGTCCTTTTGAGCAGTTCTTC; J: TRBJ2-1; size: many; V: TRBV7-8; D: TRBD2
CDR3: CASSLASGGGETQYF; DNA: TGCGCCAGCAGCTTGGCCTCGGGAGGGGGAGAGACCCAGTACTTC; J: TRBJ2-5; size: NA; V: TRBV5-1; D: TRBD2
CDR3: CSAREVGPDTQYF; DNA: TGCAGTGCTAGAGAGGTTGGGCCAGATACGCAGTATTTT; J: TRBJ2-3; size: few; V: TRBV20-1; D: NA
CDR3: CASRTAGISNEQFF; DNA: TGTGCCAGCAGGACAGCGGGAATCAGCAATGAGCAGTTCTTC; J: TRBJ2-1; size: many; V: TRBV12-3/TRBV12-4; D: TRBD2
CDR3: CASSHSDPRDNEQFF; DNA: TGCGCCAGCAGCCACTCCGACCCCAGGGACAATGAGCAGTTCTTC; J: TRBJ2-1; size: many; V: TRBV4-3; D: NA
CDR3: CASSSTASGRADTGELFF; DNA: TGCGCCAGCAGCTCGACGGCTAGCGGGAGGGCCGACACCGGGGAGCTGTTTTTT; J: TRBJ2-2; size: many; V: TRBV5-1; D: TRBD2